This T cell receptor beta chain was documented in a study of blood T cell repertoires in COVID-19. Original handling: The assay estimated nucleated cells by amplifying reference gene primers. Profiling relied on immunoSEQ multiplex PCR, and the TCRdb table lists in-frame clones only, not all of them. V and J calls and clone size come straight from that table; D and trimming were deduced from the DNA. The sample holds 50,000 to 60,000 clones, around nine tenths seen once. CDR1 is SGHRS, CDR2 YFSETQ, per germline. This CDR3 has 16 amino acids. V was pared by 2 bases and J by 4 bases, with 6 bases of the junction left unmatched.

The V and J genes are TRBV5-1 and TRBJ2-2; 9 bases fit TRBD2. This TCR was sampled from a man aged 60 to 69 with active COVID-19. The specimen sequenced was peripheral blood. CDR3 sequence reads: CASSLIAGAGTGELFF. CDR3 bases: TGCGCCAGCAGCTTAATAGCGGGAGCGGGCACCGGGGAGCTGTTTTTT.